This T cell receptor (beta chain) was recovered during a study of PD-1 blockade in classical Hodgkin lymphoma. The protocol was immunoSEQ multiplex PCR, while the TCRdb copy is restricted to in-frame clones and leaves out a portion. In the table there are approximately 52,000 clones, approximately 86% of which are singletons. Germline V lookup: CDR1 MNHNS, CDR2 SASEGT. The length of the CDR3 is 14 residues. Trimming took off 1 base at V and 3 bases at J, with 7 bases between the two ends. Time point indicated: cycle 4 day 1 (C4D1), after more than five weeks of nivolumab. There was relapse after autologous stem cell transplantation in every patient, and there was variation in brentuximab vedotin exposure.

V usage is TRBV6-1 and J usage is TRBJ1-5; TRBD1 might be the D (6 bases). The source material was peripheral blood mononuclear cells (PBMCs), sampled before the fourth cycle of nivolumab. This TCR derives from a human donor with classical Hodgkin lymphoma. This CDR3 is CASSEGGPNQPQHF. DNA of the CDR3: TGTGCCAGCAGTGAAGGGGGGCCCAATCAGCCCCAGCATTTT.